The 14 T cell receptor beta chains in this list originate from one sample, sequenced in a study of blood T cell repertoires in COVID-19. Clones were read by immunoSEQ multiplex PCR, and TCRdb kept only the in-frame ones, dropping some. In the table there are almost 40,000 clones, approximately 85% of which are singletons. The sample taken for sequencing was peripheral blood. Receptor source: a man aged 60 to 75 with acute or convalescent COVID-19.

The chain combines TRBV27 with TRBJ1-4; 7 nucleotides line up with TRBD1. The trim removed 1 base at V and 7 bases at J, leaving 3 bases unmatched. CDR1 is MNHEY and CDR2 is SMNVEV in the germline V gene (reference sequence). The CDR3 runs to 14 residues. CDR3 region: CASSLLQGGEKLFF. The CDR3 DNA reads TGTGCCAGCAGTTTATTGCAGGGGGGTGAAAAACTGTTTTTT. The full variable domain, with the rest looked up from reference TRBV27 and TRBJ1-4, is EAQVTQNPRYLITVTGKKLTVTCSQNMNHEYMSWYRQDPGLGLRQIYYSMNVEVTDKGDVPEGYKVSRKEKRNFPLILESPSPNQTSLYFCASSLLQGGEKLFFGSGTQLSVL.

The chain carries TRBV12-3 or TRBV12-4 and TRBJ1-6; D remains ambiguous. The V end was cut by 3 bases, the J end by 8 bases, with 5 bases between. The CDR3 totals 12 residues. CDR3 sequence (DNA): TGTGCCAGCAGTTTCTCTGATTCACCCCTCCACTTT. This translates into CASSFSDSPLHF.

V usage is TRBV5-1 and J usage is TRBJ1-4, with a possible D match to TRBD1 (6 bases). Germline V gene lookup returns CDR1 SGHRS and CDR2 YFSETQ. V lost 4 bases, J lost 5 bases, and 6 bases lay in between. This CDR3 spans 12 amino acids. CDR3 region: CASSQGNEKLFF. CDR3 nucleotides: TGCGCCAGCAGCCAGGGGAATGAAAAACTGTTTTTT.

This chain connects TRBV7-2 to TRBJ2-5; D is ambiguous. The CDR3 is 11 residues long. Looked up from germline, CDR1 is SGHTA and CDR2 is FQGNSA. V was pared by 8 bases and J by 4 bases, with 8 bases between. The CDR3 here is CASANRETQYF. CDR3 in DNA: TGTGCCAGCGCGAATAGAGAGACCCAGTACTTC.

The chain links TRBV24-1 to TRBJ2-7; TRBD2 aligns across 11 bases. This CDR3 has 15 amino acids. J was trimmed by 5 bases and V by 4 bases; bases with no gene match: 6. The V gene's germline CDR1 is KGHDR and CDR2 SFDVKD. The CDR3 nucleotides read TGTGCCACCAGTGACAGACTAGCGGGAATCAACGAGCAGTACTTC. This gives the protein CATSDRLAGINEQYF.

CDR3 sequence (DNA): TGCGCCAGCAGCCAAGATATCACTAGCGGGGGGGGATACCAAGAGACCCAGTACTTC. Translated: CASSQDITSGGGYQETQYF. This chain links TRBV4-1 with TRBJ2-5; 13 nucleotides line up with TRBD2. The CDR3 covers 19 residues. Germline V lookup: CDR1 MGHRA, CDR2 YSYEKL. The V and J ends lost 0 bases and 0 bases, in that order; junction bases with no gene match: 7.

This sequence joins TRBV5-1 and TRBJ2-3; D is possibly TRBD1 (5 bases). Looked up from germline, CDR1 is SGHRS and CDR2 is YFSETQ. V was clipped by 0 bases and J by 2 bases, with 13 bases between them. The CDR3 runs 16 residues. The CDR3 loop is CASSLVGAGNTDTQYF. The CDR3 coding sequence is TGCGCCAGCAGCTTGGTCGGTGCAGGGAACACAGATACGCAGTATTTT.

This chain links TRBV7-9 with TRBJ2-7, with 7 bases matching TRBD1. J was trimmed by 2 bases and V by 5 bases; bases with no gene match: 6. The germline V gene has CDR1 SEHNR and CDR2 FQNEAQ (reference sequence). This CDR3 has 14 residues. As DNA, the CDR3 is TGTGCCAGCAGCATTACAGGGGCCCCCTACGAGCAGTACTTC. Encoded protein: CASSITGAPYEQYF.

The genes are TRBV7-9 and TRBJ2-5, with TRBD2 identical over 14 bases. Looked up from germline, CDR1 is SEHNR and CDR2 is FQNEAQ (reference sequence). The CDR3 consists of 17 residues. V lost 4 bases to trimming and J lost 2 bases; unmatched junction nucleotides: 6. The CDR3 spells CASSSGTSGRGQETQYF. In DNA, the CDR3 is TGTGCCAGCAGCTCGGGGACTAGCGGGAGAGGGCAAGAGACCCAGTACTTC.

V usage is TRBV28 and J usage is TRBJ1-4; possible D gene TRBD1, 5 bases. The CDR3 totals 16 residues. Germline V lookup: CDR1 MDHEN, CDR2 SYDVKM. V dropped 8 bases and J dropped 6 bases, with 22 bases sitting between them. The CDR3 DNA reads TGTGCCAGCGCCAGACCTTCAGGGAAATTCTATGAAAAACTGTTTTTT. It is translated as CASARPSGKFYEKLFF.

The rearrangement links TRBV9 to TRBJ2-1, with 10 bases identical to TRBD2. The CDR3 covers 20 residues. The J segment lost 0 bases and the V segment lost 4 bases, leaving 16 bases of the junction unmatched. The germline gives CDR1 SGDLS, CDR2 YYNGEE. The CDR3 coding sequence is TGTGCCAGCAGCCCACAACTAGCGGGAAATTCTTATAGCTCCTACAATGAGCAGTTCTTC. It specifies CASSPQLAGNSYSSYNEQFF.

For the CDR3, the DNA is TGTGCCAGCAGCTCCAGGGGATCGAGTGGAAACACCATATATTTT. Translated, it gives CASSSRGSSGNTIYF. The chain joins TRBV3-1 (or the pseudogene TRBV3-2) to TRBJ1-3; the D gene is possibly TRBD1 (6 bases). V lost 5 bases and J 3 bases, leaving 14 bases between the germline ends. This CDR3 is built from 15 residues. The V gene's germline CDR1 is LGHDT and CDR2 YNNKEL (reference sequence).

The chain combines TRBV6-6 with TRBJ1-6, with 7 bases identical to TRBD1. The V gene end was trimmed by 4 bases and the J gene end by 8 bases; junction bases not matched to a gene: 5. The CDR3 is 14 amino acids. From germline, CDR1 is MNHNY and CDR2 SVGAGI (reference sequence). The CDR3 sequence is CASSLTGSHSPLHF. CDR3 nucleotide sequence: TGTGCCAGCAGTTTGACAGGGTCGCATTCACCCCTCCACTTT.

The count of this clone is one. This chain joins TRBV3-1 (or the pseudogene TRBV3-2) and TRBJ2-5; 10 nucleotides align to TRBD2. CDR1 and CDR2 (germline): LGHDT, YNNKEL (reference sequence). CDR3 length: 15 residues. Unmatched junction bases numbered 5, after V lost 1 base and J lost 6 bases. This chain's CDR3 is CASSQGTSGHQTQYF. CDR3 in DNA: TGTGCCAGCAGCCAAGGGACTAGCGGCCATCAGACCCAGTACTTC.